These T cell receptor beta chains were read from a single sample in a study of OX40 agonist ivuxolimab in advanced cancers. TCRdb's table, derived via immunoSEQ multiplex PCR, lists solely in-frame clones and lacks some. Of about 46,000 clones listed, 91% are singletons. The sample was CD4+ or CD8+ T cells sorted from blood, taken in a trial of the OX40 agonist ivuxolimab. The source is an adult with an advanced solid tumor such as melanoma, head and neck, liver or kidney cancer. The CDR3 runs from the conserved cysteine through the conserved F or W. D genes are given only for firm matches. Size is stated for part of the rows, as once, few or many counts, or as a class when the clone is expanded.

CDR3aa | CDR3nt | abundance | len | d_gene | j_gene | v_gene
CASSAGLAGAHTDTQYF | TGCGCCAGCAGCGCCGGACTAGCGGGGGCCCACACAGATACGCAGTATTTT | - | 17 | TRBD2 | TRBJ2-3 | TRBV5-1
CASRPLDRDEQFF | TGTGCCAGCAGACCCCTTGACAGGGATGAGCAGTTCTTC | - | 13 | TRBD1 | TRBJ2-1 | TRBV27
CASSRQGSSSPLHF | TGTGCCAGCAGCCGACAGGGTAGCTCTTCACCCCTCCACTTT | - | 14 | TRBD1 | TRBJ1-6 | TRBV7-6
CASSPLVLETQYF | TGTGCCAGCAGCCCCCTGGTGCTGGAGACCCAGTACTTC | once | 13 | - | TRBJ2-5 | TRBV7-6
CASSPSVIGTGGWNEQFF | TGTGCCAGCAGTCCTTCGGTTATAGGGACAGGGGGCTGGAATGAGCAGTTCTTC | - | 18 | TRBD1 | TRBJ2-1 | TRBV27
CASSFKGAVWYGYTF | TGTGCCAGCAGTTTCAAGGGGGCAGTTTGGTATGGCTACACCTTC | - | 15 | TRBD1 | TRBJ1-2 | TRBV27
CASSPPTGVYGYTF | TGTGCCAGCAGCCCCCCGACAGGGGTATATGGCTACACCTTC | - | 14 | TRBD1 | TRBJ1-2 | TRBV7-9
CSARAGNEQFF | TGCAGTGCTAGAGCGGGGAATGAGCAGTTCTTC | - | 11 | - | TRBJ2-1 | TRBV20-1
CASTGQGNGYTF | TGTGCCAGTACAGGACAGGGCAATGGCTACACCTTC | once | 12 | TRBD1 | TRBJ1-2 | TRBV9
CASSVALSGGYNEQFF | TGTGCCAGCAGCGTAGCTTTGAGCGGGGGATACAATGAGCAGTTCTTC | - | 16 | TRBD2 | TRBJ2-1 | TRBV9
CASRRDTQTGELFF | TGTGCCAGCCGCCGGGACACTCAGACCGGGGAGCTGTTTTTT | once | 14 | - | TRBJ2-2 | TRBV6-5
CAWSGDTEAFF | TGTGCCTGGAGTGGGGACACTGAAGCTTTCTTT | - | 11 | - | TRBJ1-1 | TRBV30
CASSQESLGQPQHF | TGTGCCAGCAGCCAAGAGAGCCTAGGGCAGCCCCAGCATTTT | - | 14 | - | TRBJ1-5 | TRBV4-2
CASSIVRDGDYGYTF | TGTGCCAGTAGTATTGTAAGGGACGGTGACTATGGCTACACCTTC | once | 15 | - | TRBJ1-2 | TRBV19
CASLLAGANEQFF | TGTGCCAGCTTACTAGCGGGGGCCAATGAGCAGTTCTTC | - | 13 | TRBD2 | TRBJ2-1 | TRBV2
CASTLGTEYSNQPQHF | TGTGCCAGCACTCTAGGTACAGAATATAGCAATCAGCCCCAGCATTTT | - | 16 | - | TRBJ1-5 | TRBV6-6
CASSVYGADTQYF | TGTGCCAGCAGCGTATATGGAGCAGATACGCAGTATTTT | once | 13 | - | TRBJ2-3 | TRBV9
CASSGAGQGRLPQHF | TGCGCCAGCAGTGGGGCAGGACAGGGTAGGCTGCCCCAGCATTTT | few | 15 | TRBD1 | TRBJ1-5 | TRBV10-2
CASSQALDRDYNEQFF | TGCGCCAGCAGCCAAGCCTTGGACAGAGACTACAATGAGCAGTTCTTC | - | 16 | - | TRBJ2-1 | TRBV4-3
CASSRTGQLTEAFF | TGTGCCAGCAGTCGAACCGGACAGCTCACTGAAGCTTTCTTT | - | 14 | - | TRBJ1-1 | TRBV7-2
CSVQEPGPYNEQFF | TGCAGCGTCCAAGAGCCAGGTCCTTACAATGAGCAGTTCTTC | - | 14 | - | TRBJ2-1 | TRBV29-1
CASSLGQGNTEAFF | TGTGCCAGTAGCCTGGGACAGGGGAACACTGAAGCTTTCTTT | - | 14 | TRBD1 | TRBJ1-1 | TRBV19
CASSVTGAYEQYF | TGTGCCAGCAGTGTCACGGGGGCCTACGAGCAGTACTTC | - | 13 | - | TRBJ2-7 | TRBV27
CASSITGLGYNEQFF | TGTGCCAGTAGTATAACGGGTTTAGGCTACAATGAGCAGTTCTTC | - | 15 | - | TRBJ2-1 | TRBV19
CASSLIDSGGKYNEQFF | TGTGCCAGCAGCTTAATCGATAGCGGGGGGAAATACAATGAGCAGTTCTTC | - | 17 | TRBD2 | TRBJ2-1 | TRBV7-3
CASSYREVMNTEAFF | TGTGCCAGCAGTTACAGGGAAGTAATGAACACTGAAGCTTTCTTT | - | 15 | - | TRBJ1-1 | TRBV6-5
CATSSNSGRAKDTQYF | TGTGCCACCAGCAGTAATAGCGGGAGGGCCAAGGATACGCAGTATTTT | - | 16 | TRBD2 | TRBJ2-3 | TRBV15
CAWSPGTGELFF | TGTGCCTGGAGTCCGGGAACCGGGGAGCTGTTTTTT | - | 12 | - | TRBJ2-2 | TRBV30
CAWSPGLFNEQFF | TGTGCCTGGAGTCCAGGGTTGTTTAATGAGCAGTTCTTC | - | 13 | - | TRBJ2-1 | TRBV30
CASSSRQTVPNEKLFF | TGTGCCAGCAGCTCCCGACAGACCGTACCTAATGAAAAACTGTTTTTT | - | 16 | - | TRBJ1-4 | TRBV28
CASSQGQGGIDEKLFF | TGCGCCAGCAGCCAGGGACAGGGGGGGATTGATGAAAAACTGTTTTTT | - | 16 | TRBD1 | TRBJ1-4 | TRBV4-1
CASSPAGTPEAFF | TGTGCCAGCAGTCCGGCAGGCACCCCTGAAGCTTTCTTT | - | 13 | - | TRBJ1-1 | TRBV7-9
CASNSGQGYEQYF | TGTGCCAGCAATTCGGGACAGGGGTACGAGCAGTACTTC | - | 13 | TRBD1 | TRBJ2-7 | TRBV5-6
CASSLLPPSGSLGQPQHF | TGTGCCAGCAGTCTACTCCCCCCGTCGGGAAGTCTTGGACAGCCCCAGCATTTT | - | 18 | - | TRBJ1-5 | TRBV28
CASSPFVGAYEQYF | TGCGCCAGCAGCCCCTTCGTGGGAGCTTACGAGCAGTACTTC | - | 14 | - | TRBJ2-7 | TRBV4-3
CSVGAQEGVNEKLFF | TGCAGCGTTGGGGCTCAGGAGGGCGTTAATGAAAAACTGTTTTTT | - | 15 | - | TRBJ1-4 | TRBV29-1
CASSVGGMNTGELFF | TGTGCCAGCAGCGTAGGCGGGATGAACACCGGGGAGCTGTTTTTT | - | 15 | - | TRBJ2-2 | TRBV9
CASSIEPGQGEGYTF | TGTGCCAGCAGTATAGAACCGGGACAGGGGGAGGGCTACACCTTC | - | 15 | TRBD1 | TRBJ1-2 | TRBV6-5
CASGRGGDGYTF | TGTGCCAGCGGAAGAGGGGGTGATGGCTACACCTTC | few | 12 | - | TRBJ1-2 | TRBV27
CASRPEGLRDNEQFF | TGTGCCAGCCGTCCTGAGGGACTACGCGACAATGAGCAGTTCTTC | once | 15 | TRBD2 | TRBJ2-1 | TRBV6-5
CASSLSTSGRGTDTQYF | TGTGCCAGCAGTTTATCGACTAGCGGGAGGGGCACAGATACGCAGTATTTT | - | 17 | TRBD2 | TRBJ2-3 | TRBV27
CASSLVQLQPQHF | TGTGCCAGTAGTTTGGTACAACTTCAGCCCCAGCATTTT | - | 13 | - | TRBJ1-5 | TRBV19
CASSKVQGAGANVLTF | TGTGCCAGCAGCAAAGTACAGGGGGCGGGGGCCAACGTCCTGACTTTC | - | 16 | - | TRBJ2-6 | TRBV21-1
CASSLSPPPGGRSNIQYF | TGTGCCAGCAGTTTATCGCCACCCCCCGGGGGACGGTCGAACATTCAGTACTTC | - | 18 | - | TRBJ2-4 | TRBV27
CASSFPAGGLADTQYF | TGTGCCAGCAGCTTTCCAGCGGGGGGGCTTGCAGATACGCAGTATTTT | - | 16 | TRBD2 | TRBJ2-3 | TRBV11-2
CSVEDHSDSNEQFF | TGCAGCGTTGAAGACCATTCGGACAGCAATGAGCAGTTCTTC | - | 14 | - | TRBJ2-1 | TRBV29-1
CASSFTLLGPESDEQFF | TGTGCCAGCAGTTTTACCCTCCTCGGCCCAGAATCCGATGAGCAGTTCTTC | - | 17 | - | TRBJ2-1 | TRBV28
CASSSPGNEQFF | TGTGCCAGCAGCTCACCGGGGAATGAGCAGTTCTTC | - | 12 | - | TRBJ2-1 | TRBV7-9
CASSQERVNPGELFF | TGTGCCAGCAGCCAAGAGAGGGTTAACCCCGGGGAGCTGTTTTTT | - | 15 | - | TRBJ2-2 | TRBV14
CASSFLAGAHEQYF | TGTGCCAGCAGCTTCCTAGCGGGAGCCCACGAGCAGTACTTC | - | 14 | TRBD2 | TRBJ2-7 | TRBV5-6
CASSMVAGSYGYTF | TGTGCCAGTAGTATGGTGGCAGGGTCCTATGGCTACACCTTC | - | 14 | - | TRBJ1-2 | TRBV19
CASSQDKSYLETQYF | TGCGCCAGCAGCCAAGATAAGTCATACTTGGAGACCCAGTACTTC | once | 15 | - | TRBJ2-5 | TRBV4-3
CASSTGTEITYEQYF | TGTGCCAGTAGTACCGGGACAGAAATTACCTACGAGCAGTACTTC | - | 15 | TRBD1 | TRBJ2-7 | TRBV19
CASSFFPDHGVGRTGELFF | TGTGCCAGCAGCTTTTTTCCCGATCACGGGGTAGGTCGCACCGGGGAGCTGTTTTTT | - | 19 | - | TRBJ2-2 | TRBV7-9
CASSLGQGLYNEQFF | TGTGCCAGCAGCCTAGGACAGGGACTCTACAATGAGCAGTTCTTC | - | 15 | TRBD1 | TRBJ2-1 | TRBV7-3
CASSSPGGGYEQYF | TGTGCCAGTAGTTCCCCAGGGGGCGGCTACGAGCAGTACTTC | - | 14 | TRBD1 | TRBJ2-7 | TRBV19